This TCR beta chain appears in the sequencing data of a study of T cell changes during pregnancy in multiple sclerosis. TCRdb keeps only in-frame clones here, not all; method: immunoSEQ multiplex PCR. The sample gives about 60,000 clones, 92% of which show up once; approximately 0.21% is in the top ten. The clonotype was recovered from a female donor with multiple sclerosis, enrolled in a pregnancy study. The specimen comprised CD4+ T cells from peripheral blood mononuclear cells, sampled in the second trimester of pregnancy.

CDR3: CASSYSGQTSYEQYF. The CDR3, as DNA: TGTGCCAGCAGTTACTCAGGCCAGACTTCCTACGAGCAGTACTTC. J is TRBJ2-7 and V is TRBV6-5; D not certain. The CDR3 runs 15 residues. Per the germline V gene, CDR1 is MNHEY and CDR2 is SVGAGI. The V gene lost 0 bases and the J gene lost 1 base, with 10 bases spanning the gap.